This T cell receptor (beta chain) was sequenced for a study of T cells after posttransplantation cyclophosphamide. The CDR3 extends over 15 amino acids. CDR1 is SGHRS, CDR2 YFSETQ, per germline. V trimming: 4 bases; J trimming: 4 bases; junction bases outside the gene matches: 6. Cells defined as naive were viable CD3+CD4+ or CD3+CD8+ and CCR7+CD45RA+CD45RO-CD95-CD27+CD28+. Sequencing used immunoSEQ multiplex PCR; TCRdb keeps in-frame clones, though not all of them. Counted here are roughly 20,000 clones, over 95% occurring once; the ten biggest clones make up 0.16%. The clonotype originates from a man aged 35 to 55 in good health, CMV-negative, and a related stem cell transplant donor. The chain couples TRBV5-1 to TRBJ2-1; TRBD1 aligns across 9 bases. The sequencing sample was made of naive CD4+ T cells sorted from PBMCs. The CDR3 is CASSPGQGFYNEQFF. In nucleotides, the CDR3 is TGCGCCAGCAGCCCGGGACAGGGATTTTACAATGAGCAGTTCTTC.